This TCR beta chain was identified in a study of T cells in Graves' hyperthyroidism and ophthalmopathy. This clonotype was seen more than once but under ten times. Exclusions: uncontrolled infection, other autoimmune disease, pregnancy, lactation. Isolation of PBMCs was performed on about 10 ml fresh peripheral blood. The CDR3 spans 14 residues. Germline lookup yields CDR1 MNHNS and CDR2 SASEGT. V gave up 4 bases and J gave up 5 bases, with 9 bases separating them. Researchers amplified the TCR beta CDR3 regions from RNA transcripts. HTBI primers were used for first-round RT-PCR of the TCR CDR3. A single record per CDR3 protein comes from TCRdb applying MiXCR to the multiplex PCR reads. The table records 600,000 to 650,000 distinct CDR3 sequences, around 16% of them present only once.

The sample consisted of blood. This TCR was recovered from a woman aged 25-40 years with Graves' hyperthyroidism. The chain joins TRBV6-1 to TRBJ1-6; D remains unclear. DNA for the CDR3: TGTGCCAGCAGTGTTAACACGAATAATTCACCCCTCCACTTT. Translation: CASSVNTNNSPLHF.